A single T cell receptor beta chain is shown here with its context. Its antigen is not known. This specimen comes from a study of Ad26.COV2.S vaccination and SARS-CoV-2 variants. Study-wide points: Whether participants received vaccine or placebo, their non-spike TCR breadth was similar.

The CDR3 is 15 residues long. Germline V lookup: CDR1 SEHNR, CDR2 FQNEAQ (reference sequence). Trimming took 0 bases from V and 4 from J, leaving 12 bases between them. Sequenced by immunoSEQ multiplex PCR; TCRdb stores in-frame clones only, minus some. The table has 150,000 to 200,000 clones, 70% to 90% seen once. This sequence originates from a human donor who had recovered from COVID-19. This sequence joins TRBV7-9 and TRBJ1-2; tentatively, D is TRBD1 (6 bases). The sample was peripheral blood, taken after recovery from COVID-19. The DNA of the CDR3 is TGTGCCAGCAGCTTAGCGATTGGGGGGCCCTATGGCTACACCTTC. This encodes CASSLAIGGPYGYTF.